The rows below give T cell receptor beta chains drawn from one sample of a study of naive and memory T cell subsets. TCRdb re-called the UMI-ligation and nested PCR reads through MiXCR, storing one row per CDR3 protein. Of tens of thousands of distinct CDR3 sequences in the sample, approximately 14% were seen once. Sequences were obtained from central memory CD4+ T cells from blood. The receptors were sampled from a human donor in good health. Both conserved end residues are part of each CDR3. A D gene is named only where the DNA matches it firmly. Only part of the rows carry a size: once, few, many, or a class if the clone is expanded.

V gene	D gene	J gene	clone size	CDR3 DNA	CDR3 protein
TRBV10-3	TRBD2	TRBJ2-3	few	TGTGCCATCAGTTCAGCGGGAGGGCAGGGGGATACGCAGTATTTT	CAISSAGGQGDTQYF
TRBV5-1	TRBD1	TRBJ1-5	few	TGCGCCAGCAGCTTGACAGGGGAGCGCAATCAGCCCCAGCATTTT	CASSLTGERNQPQHF
TRBV7-2	TRBD2	TRBJ2-7	few	TGTGCCAGCAGCCCCTCGGGGGGGGCCAACTACGAGCAGTACTTC	CASSPSGGANYEQYF
TRBV5-1	TRBD2	TRBJ2-2	.	TGCGCCAGCAGCTTGACTAGCGGGGGGACCGGGGAGCTGTTTTTT	CASSLTSGGTGELFF
TRBV20-1	.	TRBJ1-1	few	TGCAGTGCTAGTGAAGGGGACTTGAACACTGAAGCTTTCTTT	CSASEGDLNTEAFF
TRBV20-1	TRBD2	TRBJ2-1	.	TGCAGTGCCCAACGTAGCGGGAGCTCCGATGAGCAGTTCTTC	CSAQRSGSSDEQFF
TRBV6-2/TRBV6-3	TRBD1	TRBJ1-5	few	TGTGCCAGCAGTTACCGAGACGGGGTACAGGGGATCGGCAATCAGCCCCAGCATTTT	CASSYRDGVQGIGNQPQHF
TRBV20-1	TRBD1	TRBJ1-5	few	TGCAGTGCCCCGAAAAGCCTACAGGGGACCCAGCCCCAGCATTTT	CSAPKSLQGTQPQHF
TRBV4-1	TRBD1	TRBJ2-7	.	TGCGCCAGCAGTAGTTGGGACAGGGGCCCCAACGAGCAGTACTTC	CASSSWDRGPNEQYF
TRBV20-1	.	TRBJ2-1	many	TGCAGTGCTCAAGCGCCTAGCTCCTACAATGAGCAGTTCTTC	CSAQAPSSYNEQFF
TRBV20-1	TRBD2	TRBJ2-1	many	TGCAGTGCTTCTAGCGGGAGCTCCTACAATGAGCAGTTCTTC	CSASSGSSYNEQFF
TRBV4-3	.	TRBJ1-4	.	TGCGCCAGCAGCCCGCGGAGGACGGCTAATGAAAAACTGTTTTTT	CASSPRRTANEKLFF
TRBV29-1	TRBD2	TRBJ2-2	many	TGCAGCGTAGATGGGACTAGCGGGATAAGCGGGGAGCTGTTTTTT	CSVDGTSGISGELFF
TRBV7-9	.	TRBJ2-3	few	TGTGCCAGCAGCCCCAGGGGGGGCAAGAGCACAGATACGCAGTATTTT	CASSPRGGKSTDTQYF
TRBV20-1	.	TRBJ2-7	many	TGCAGTGCTCCAGGGGCAGGCCCTACCTACGAGCAGTACTTC	CSAPGAGPTYEQYF
TRBV20-1	.	TRBJ1-5	.	TGCAGTGCTAGACCTACGGCCCCCAAACAGCCCCAGCATTTT	CSARPTAPKQPQHF
TRBV12-3/TRBV12-4	.	TRBJ1-1	many	TGTGCCAGCAGTTTAGAGGCCGACAGGAGCACTGAAGCTTTCTTT	CASSLEADRSTEAFF
TRBV20-1	.	TRBJ2-3	.	TGCAGTGCTAGGTCTGACCGCACAGATACGCAGTATTTT	CSARSDRTDTQYF
TRBV12-3/TRBV12-4	.	TRBJ2-7	.	TGTGCCAGCAGTTTGGACCCGGGATTCTCCTACGAGCAGTACTTC	CASSLDPGFSYEQYF
TRBV12-3/TRBV12-4	.	TRBJ1-1	.	TGTGCCAGCAGCCGGCGGGGGTGGCCCCCACGGAACACTGAAGCTTTCTTT	CASSRRGWPPRNTEAFF
TRBV2	TRBD1	TRBJ2-2	.	TGTGCCAGCAGTGGCTCTAACAGGGGCACCGGGGAGCTGTTTTTT	CASSGSNRGTGELFF
TRBV6-1	TRBD1	TRBJ1-5	many	TGTGCCAGCAGGGTTGACAGGGGAGATCAGCCCCAGCATTTT	CASRVDRGDQPQHF
TRBV14	TRBD1	TRBJ2-5	.	TGTGCCAGCAGCCATTCGTCTGTCGGGACAGGAGGGATAGAGACCCAGTACTTC	CASSHSSVGTGGIETQYF
TRBV20-1	TRBD1	TRBJ2-7	many	TGCAGTGCTACAAAGGACAGGGCCTACGAGCAGTACTTC	CSATKDRAYEQYF
TRBV20-1	TRBD2	TRBJ2-7	few	TGCAGTGTCAAGACTAGCGGATATCCCTACGAGCAGTACTTC	CSVKTSGYPYEQYF
TRBV5-1	TRBD2	TRBJ2-1	.	TGCGCCAGCAGCTGGACTAGCGGGAACACTGAGCAGTTCTTC	CASSWTSGNTEQFF
TRBV19	TRBD2	TRBJ2-1	many	TGTGCCAGTAGTATAGGGGCTAGCGGGGGCACTCGGGCTGAGCAGTTCTTC	CASSIGASGGTRAEQFF
TRBV2	.	TRBJ2-5	many	TGTGCCAGCACCCCCGAGCGGCAAGAGACCCAGTACTTC	CASTPERQETQYF
TRBV30	TRBD1	TRBJ1-1	few	TGTGCCTGGACCCCGACAGGGTATGACACTGAAGCTTTCTTT	CAWTPTGYDTEAFF
TRBV5-1	.	TRBJ1-1	.	TGCGCCAGCAGCTTGGATCTGAACACTGAAGCTTTCTTT	CASSLDLNTEAFF
TRBV19	.	TRBJ2-7	.	TGTGCCAGTAGTTCCGGGAGTCTCTCCGAGCAGTACTTC	CASSSGSLSEQYF
TRBV12-3/TRBV12-4	.	TRBJ1-1	.	TGTGCCAGCAGTTTAGTTGCCAGTTTGAACACTGAAGCTTTCTTT	CASSLVASLNTEAFF
TRBV7-9	TRBD2	TRBJ2-4	.	TGTGCCAGCAGCCGGACTAGCGGGAGTTCGGGAAACATTCAGTACTTC	CASSRTSGSSGNIQYF
TRBV7-9	TRBD1	TRBJ2-1	.	TGTGCCAGCAGCTTCCCGACAGGGGGACCCGACAATGAGCAGTTCTTC	CASSFPTGGPDNEQFF
TRBV20-1	TRBD2	TRBJ2-1	few	TGCAGTGCTCCCGGACTAGCGGGATCGTTTGACAATGAGCAGTTCTTC	CSAPGLAGSFDNEQFF
TRBV27	.	TRBJ1-3	.	TGTGCCAGCAGTTTTTTAGGGCTCGGAAACACCATATATTTT	CASSFLGLGNTIYF
TRBV18	.	TRBJ2-1	many	TGTGCCAGCTCACAGTCGCTGAGGTCCTACAATGAGCAGTTCTTC	CASSQSLRSYNEQFF
TRBV3-1	TRBD2	TRBJ2-5	many	TGTGCCAGCAGCCAATTCTCCGGGACTAGCGGGATGAGAGAACAGACCCAGTACTTC	CASSQFSGTSGMREQTQYF
TRBV29-1	TRBD2	TRBJ2-7	few	TGCAGCGTAACGTTAAGCGGGAGGAATTACGAGCAGTACTTC	CSVTLSGRNYEQYF
TRBV13	.	TRBJ2-6	many	TGTGCCAGCAGCTCCTCTGGGGCCAACGTCCTGACTTTC	CASSSSGANVLTF
TRBV29-1	TRBD1	TRBJ1-1	.	TGCAGCGGACAAGACAGGGCAGCAAACACTGAAGCTTTCTTT	CSGQDRAANTEAFF
TRBV7-2	.	TRBJ2-7	many	TGTGCCAGCAGCTTAGCCACGGGACTGGCCTACGAGCAGTACTTC	CASSLATGLAYEQYF
TRBV10-3	TRBD2	TRBJ2-3	many	TGTGCCATCAGCGCTACTAGCGGGAGCACAGATACGCAGTATTTT	CAISATSGSTDTQYF
TRBV11-2	.	TRBJ2-7	few	TGTGCCAGCAGCGAGGACAGCCTTCCTCACTACGAGCAGTACTTC	CASSEDSLPHYEQYF